This T cell receptor beta chain was identified in a study of blood T cell repertoires in COVID-19. Looking at the study overall: Sources were T cells, B-cell-depleted T cells, or PBMCs; the material itself was cDNA or gDNA.

In the original analysis: Counts of nucleated cells, estimated from reference gene primer amplification, were obtained. Clones were sequenced by immunoSEQ multiplex PCR, and TCRdb holds only the in-frame ones, with some missing. V and J calls and clone size are given by that table; D and trimming were obtained from the DNA. The data show a few hundred thousand clones, just over 85% seen once. Between the trimmed V and J ends, which lost 3 bases and 4 bases, there was a span of 18 bases. The CDR3 sequence is 16 residues long. The V gene's germline CDR1 is LNHNV and CDR2 YYDKDF (reference sequence). Sequencing was carried out using peripheral blood. This chain links TRBV15 with TRBJ1-2, with D unclear. The source of this sequence is a man aged 50-60 years with acute or convalescent COVID-19. CDR3 coding DNA: TGTGCCACCAGCAGGCGATCCGGGCCTCGGGGCTATGGCTACACCTTC. Translating it yields CATSRRSGPRGYGYTF.